This passage covers 8 T cell receptor beta chains from one sample sequenced in a study of cytomegalovirus exposure and HLA in healthy donors. Vbeta (60) and Jbeta (13) primers were used in the PCR. The data were produced by immunoSEQ multiplex PCR, yet TCRdb's version contains in-frame clones alone and is incomplete. The sample gives fewer than 200,000 clones, more than 60% of which show up once; over 4.5% is in the top ten. Sequencing was performed on PBMCs. These TCRs come from a male donor in good health and CMV-seronegative.

This chain links TRBV25-1 with TRBJ1-1; TRBD1 aligns across 9 bases. CDR1 is MGHDK, CDR2 SYGVNS, per germline. With 7 bases clipped from V and 1 base from J, the junction kept 7 bases outside the gene matches. This CDR3 contains 15 residues. The CDR3 is CASTPWDRANTEAFF. The CDR3 region has the DNA TGTGCCAGCACCCCCTGGGACAGGGCGAACACTGAAGCTTTCTTT. The full variable domain, with the rest looked up from reference TRBV25-1 and TRBJ1-1, is EADIYQTPRYLVIGTGKKITLECSQTMGHDKMYWYQQDPGMELHLIHYSYGVNSTEKGDLSSESTVSRIRTEHFPLTLESARPSHTSQYLCASTPWDRANTEAFFGQGTRLTVV.

This clone was picked up one time. The rearrangement joins TRBV11-3 to TRBJ2-1, with 12 bases fitting TRBD2. CDR3 size: 15 residues. V lost 5 bases, J lost 4 bases, and 3 bases stayed unmatched. Germline values: CDR1 SGHNT, CDR2 YENEEA. CDR3 sequence: CASSRLAGAYNEQFF. CDR3 in DNA: TGTGCCAGCAGCCGACTAGCGGGGGCTTACAATGAGCAGTTCTTC.

The V gene is TRBV20-1, the J gene TRBJ2-4, with D perhaps matching TRBD2 (5 bases). The CDR3 length is 11 residues. CDR1 and CDR2 from the germline V gene are DFQATT and SNEGSKA (reference sequence). The V end was cut by 4 bases, the J end by 13 bases, with 14 bases between. CDR3: CSATRTPGQYF. The CDR3, as DNA: TGCAGTGCTACTAGGACCCCGGGGCAGTACTTC.

The chain joins TRBV6-1 to TRBJ1-1; 8 bases align to TRBD1. Germline trimming cut 1 base from V and 0 bases from J; bases unmatched to any gene: 1. The CDR3 runs to 15 residues. Germline loops: CDR1 MNHNS, CDR2 SASEGT. The CDR3 loop is CASSEGTGLNTEAFF. For the CDR3, the DNA is TGTGCCAGCAGTGAAGGGACAGGGCTGAACACTGAAGCTTTCTTT.

The rearrangement joins TRBV27 to TRBJ2-6, with TRBD1 identical over 9 bases. V lost 5 bases to trimming and J lost 1 base; unmatched junction nucleotides: 6. The CDR3 contains 17 residues. Germline CDR1 MNHEY, CDR2 SMNVEV (reference sequence). The CDR3 DNA follows: TGTGCCAGCAGTCCGGACAGGGGTTTATCTGGGGCCAACGTCCTGACTTTC. It encodes CASSPDRGLSGANVLTF. Supplemented by reference TRBV27 and TRBJ2-6, the full variable domain reads EAQVTQNPRYLITVTGKKLTVTCSQNMNHEYMSWYRQDPGLGLRQIYYSMNVEVTDKGDVPEGYKVSRKEKRNFPLILESPSPNQTSLYFCASSPDRGLSGANVLTFGAGSRLTVL.

V and J are TRBV7-9 and TRBJ2-1; perhaps TRBD2 as D (5 bases). V was cut by 5 bases and J by 0 bases, with 11 bases left in between. This CDR3 region has 15 residues. The germline V gene has CDR1 SEHNR and CDR2 FQNEAQ (reference sequence). CDR3 loop: CASSPRGSSYNEQFF. CDR3 bases: TGTGCCAGCAGCCCCCGGGGAAGCTCCTACAATGAGCAGTTCTTC.

This rearrangement joins TRBV6-6 to TRBJ2-1; 11 nucleotides agree with TRBD2. The J segment lost 10 bases and the V segment lost 2 bases, leaving 4 bases of the junction unmatched. In germline, CDR1 is MNHNY, CDR2 SVGAGI (reference sequence). There are 14 residues in the CDR3. The CDR3 DNA follows: TGTGCCAGCAGTTACAGGGCTAGCGGGGGGGAGCAGTTCTTC. It specifies CASSYRASGGEQFF.

The chain uses TRBV5-1 and TRBJ2-1; 8 bases align to TRBD1. This CDR3 region has 13 residues. CDR1 and CDR2 from the germline V gene are SGHRS and YFSETQ. V trimming: 3 bases; J trimming: 7 bases; junction bases outside the gene matches: 3. The CDR3 region is CASSSTGGNEQFF. Written as DNA, the CDR3 is TGCGCCAGCAGCTCTACAGGGGGGAATGAGCAGTTCTTC.